This is a list of T cell receptor beta chains from one sample in a study of memory CD4+ T cells and cytomegalovirus serostatus. The method was immunoSEQ multiplex PCR; TCRdb's version includes in-frame clones alone and lacks a portion of them. The sample has 45,000 to 60,000 clones; more than 70% are singletons. Sequenced: memory CD4+ T cells from blood. The source is an adult in good health and CMV-seropositive. Each CDR3 is given with its conserved first and last residue. A D gene is named only where the DNA matches it firmly. Size tells how often a clone was seen (once, few, many) or the class of an expanded clone, and some rows leave it out.

. TRBJ2-2 TRBV19 . TGTGCCAGTCGCCGGGATCCCCTCACCGGGGAGCTGTTTTTT CASRRDPLTGELFF
TRBD1 TRBJ1-5 TRBV27 . TGTGCCAGCCGACACAGGGGATCCCCCGATCAGCCCCAGCATTTT CASRHRGSPDQPQHF
TRBD1 TRBJ1-5 TRBV30 . TGTGCCTGGAGTCCCCGGGGACAGGGCAATCAGCCCCAGCATTTT CAWSPRGQGNQPQHF
. TRBJ2-2 TRBV4-1 . TGCGCCAGCAGCCAAGATAGGCGGACCGGGGAGCTGTTTTTT CASSQDRRTGELFF
. TRBJ2-3 TRBV25-1 . TGTGCCTGCTCCGAGGACCGACGAGTCACAGATACGCAGTATTTT CACSEDRRVTDTQYF
. TRBJ2-1 TRBV7-9 . TGTGCCAGCAGCTACCTTTTGACGGGAGGAGGGGGGTTCTTC CASSYLLTGGGGFF
TRBD1 TRBJ2-3 TRBV9 . TGTGCCAGCAGCGTAGACAGGGGAGATACGCAGTATTTT CASSVDRGDTQYF
. TRBJ1-2 TRBV19 . TGTGCCAGTAGTTCCGGGACACGGACGGCCTATGGCTACACCTTC CASSSGTRTAYGYTF
. TRBJ2-1 TRBV19 . TGTGCCAGTAGTACGGACCCTTGGTCGGAGCAGTTCTTC CASSTDPWSEQFF
TRBD2 TRBJ2-2 TRBV11-2 . TGTGCCAGCAGCCGACTAGCGGGAGGGATCGGGGAGCTGTTTTTT CASSRLAGGIGELFF
. TRBJ1-1 TRBV10-3 . TGTGCCATCAGTGAGTGGGGCAGCGGTAAGAACACTGAAGCTTTCTTT CAISEWGSGKNTEAFF
. TRBJ1-1 TRBV6-6 . TGTGCCAGCGGGCAACAGGGCCTAATTGGTGAAGCTTTCTTT CASGQQGLIGEAFF
. TRBJ1-5 TRBV6-6 . TGTGCCAGCAGGGTTCAGGGCCTAGTGGAGCCCCAGCATTTT CASRVQGLVEPQHF
. TRBJ2-1 TRBV19 . TGTGCCAGTAGTATTCACGGGTCCTACAATGAGCAGTTCTTC CASSIHGSYNEQFF
. TRBJ2-7 TRBV9 . TGTGCCAGCAGCGTAAAGCCGGGACCTTCCCTCTCCTACGAGCAGTACTTC CASSVKPGPSLSYEQYF
TRBD2 TRBJ2-5 TRBV2 . TGTGCCAGCAGCCCCCGGGGGGGACGAGTTGCCCAGTACTTC CASSPRGGRVAQYF
TRBD1 TRBJ1-2 TRBV19 . TGTGCCAGTAGTATCGGCGGACAGGGCGCCTATGGCTACACCTTC CASSIGGQGAYGYTF
TRBD1 TRBJ2-7 TRBV7-8 . TGTGCCAGCAGCTTACCAACAGGGGGCGCGGGCGAGCAGTACTTC CASSLPTGGAGEQYF
TRBD1 TRBJ2-1 TRBV5-1 . TGCGCCAGCAGCTCCGGGGACAGGGGTCTGGGGAATGAGCAGTTCTTC CASSSGDRGLGNEQFF
. TRBJ1-1 TRBV6-1 . TGTGCCAGCAACATCAGGGTAATCACTGAAGCTTTCTTT CASNIRVITEAFF
. TRBJ2-5 TRBV25-1 . TGTGCCAGCAGGGGGGTAGGAGAGACCCAGTACTTC CASRGVGETQYF
. TRBJ1-5 TRBV5-6 . TGTGCCAGCAGCTTGCGGGGGGCGGGTCAGCCCCAGCATTTT CASSLRGAGQPQHF
TRBD1 TRBJ1-2 TRBV6-5 . TGTGCCAGCAGTTACGGCGGCAGGGGGCGGTGGGGCTACACCTTC CASSYGGRGRWGYTF
. TRBJ2-5 TRBV6-1 . TGTGCCAGCAGTGAACTCCCAGGGGCGCAAGAGACCCAGTACTTC CASSELPGAQETQYF
TRBD1 TRBJ1-1 TRBV5-4 . TGTGCCAGCAGCCGTCAGGACAGGGGGGCGAATGGGGCTTTCTTT CASSRQDRGANGAFF
TRBD1 TRBJ2-6 TRBV5-1 . TGCGCCAGCAAAGTCGGGGGACAGGGAAGCTCTGGGGCCAACGTCCTGACTTTC CASKVGGQGSSGANVLTF
TRBD1 TRBJ1-2 TRBV5-4 . TGTGCCAGCAGCGTGACAGGGGGCGGAGGCTATGGCTACACCTTC CASSVTGGGGYGYTF
. TRBJ2-3 TRBV6-1 . TGTGCCAGCAGTGATTTTCCAGCCACAAATACGCAGTATTTT CASSDFPATNTQYF
. TRBJ2-3 TRBV11-2 once TGTGCCAGCAGGAAACGGAGCACAGATACGCAGTATTTT CASRKRSTDTQYF
TRBD1 TRBJ1-6 TRBV6-6 . TGTGCCAGCCGTTCTCAGGCAGGGGGCAAGAATTCACCCCTCCACTTT CASRSQAGGKNSPLHF
. TRBJ2-7 TRBV28 . TGTGCCAGCAGTTCAGGACGTCGCCCCCCGTACTACGAGCAGTACTTC CASSSGRRPPYYEQYF
. TRBJ1-2 TRBV23-1 . TGCGCCAGCAGTCGAACACGGAACTATGGCTACACCTTC CASSRTRNYGYTF
. TRBJ1-1 TRBV7-3 . TGTGCCAGCAGCTTGTCCATGAACACTGAAGCTTTCTTT CASSLSMNTEAFF
TRBD1 TRBJ1-3 TRBV6-5 . TGTGCCAGCAGCCCCGGGACAGGAAGAAACACCATATATTTT CASSPGTGRNTIYF
. TRBJ2-1 TRBV2 . TGTGCCAGCAGTGGGGCCAGAACGGGAGTCAATGAGCAGTTCTTC CASSGARTGVNEQFF
. TRBJ2-5 TRBV28 . TGTGCCAGCAGTTTATCGTACCAAGAGACCCAGTACTTC CASSLSYQETQYF
TRBD1 TRBJ2-2 TRBV19 . TGTGCCACCCGGGACAGGGGCCACGTTTGGACCGGGGAGCTGTTTTTT CATRDRGHVWTGELFF
. TRBJ2-6 TRBV4-3 . TGCGCCAGCAGCCAAGGCACTCCTGGGGCCAACGTCCTGACTTTC CASSQGTPGANVLTF
TRBD2 TRBJ2-1 TRBV9 . TGTGCCAGCAGCGCCCGGGGGGGCTCCTACAATGAGCAGTTCTTC CASSARGGSYNEQFF
. TRBJ2-4 TRBV5-5 . TGTGCCAGCAGCCAAAACCCAGCCAAAAACATTCAGTACTTC CASSQNPAKNIQYF
TRBD1 TRBJ2-2 TRBV5-1 . TGCGCCAGCAGCTTGAAGACGGGACAGGGGGCTTACGACACCGGGGAGCTGTTTTTT CASSLKTGQGAYDTGELFF
. TRBJ1-2 TRBV2 . TGTGCCAGCGGAAAAGACAGGTCGGGGTATGGCTACACCTTC CASGKDRSGYGYTF
. TRBJ2-3 TRBV11-1 once TGTGCCAGCAAAACTAGCAGTGCTAGCACAGATACGCAGTATTTT CASKTSSASTDTQYF
. TRBJ1-1 TRBV12-5 . TGTGCTAGTGGTTTGGTACTGGGGGATGGAGGCACTGAAGCTTTCTTT CASGLVLGDGGTEAFF
. TRBJ2-1 TRBV6-5 . TGTGCCAGCACCTCTCGAAGTGAGCAGTTCTTC CASTSRSEQFF
. TRBJ1-1 TRBV14 . TGTGCCAGCAACCATTGGAACACTGAAGCTTTCTTT CASNHWNTEAFF
. TRBJ1-4 TRBV28 . TGTGCCAGCAATGCCGCCCTTGCAACTAATGAAAAACTGTTTTTT CASNAALATNEKLFF
. TRBJ2-7 TRBV6-1 . TGTGCCAGCGGAGCCGGGGGAACTGCCGAGCAGTACTTC CASGAGGTAEQYF
TRBD1 TRBJ1-2 TRBV4-1 . TGCGCCAGCAGCCAAGAGGGACAGGGATCGCCTGGCTACACCTTC CASSQEGQGSPGYTF
. TRBJ2-3 TRBV4-1 . TGCGCCAGCAGCCAGAACCTAGGGAGGGATACGCAGTATTTT CASSQNLGRDTQYF
. TRBJ1-3 TRBV7-8 . TGTGCCAGCAGCCCCATAGGAGGCTCTGGAAACACCATATATTTT CASSPIGGSGNTIYF
. TRBJ1-5 TRBV19 . TGTGCCAGTAGCGGGCAGGCTTACAATCAGCCCCAGCATTTT CASSGQAYNQPQHF
TRBD1 TRBJ2-1 TRBV5-1 . TGCGCCAGCAGCTTGGCCTTGTCTCCCACAGGGGTTAACAATGAGCAGTTCTTC CASSLALSPTGVNNEQFF
. TRBJ1-6 TRBV4-3 . TGCGCCAGCAGCCAAGAAGGGCCGAATAATTCACCCCTCCACTTT CASSQEGPNNSPLHF
. TRBJ2-4 TRBV7-9 . TGTGCCAGCAGCCCTGCGTCGGGAAAGTTGGGCATTCAGTACTTC CASSPASGKLGIQYF
TRBD1 TRBJ1-2 TRBV6-5 . TGTGCCAGCAGTCCTCAGGGGGCTCCTAACTATGGCTACACCTTC CASSPQGAPNYGYTF